The clone carrying this TCR beta chain was detected many times. Its antigen is as yet unknown. This entry comes from a study of spatial heterogeneity in lung cancer. Study background: Available PBMC from follow-up, collected a median of around two years after resection, underwent sequencing.

TCR cDNA molecules were tagged individually, and each one carried a unique molecular identifier. TCRdb reprocessed the 5' RACE reads via MiXCR and lists one record per CDR3 protein. Of about 52,000 distinct CDR3 sequences listed, around 7.7% are singletons. Study-level points and caveats: Detection of ubiquitous tumor TCRs in blood was higher at resection than follow-up.

V was cut by 0 bases and J by 0 bases, with 4 bases left in between. The CDR3 consists of 14 residues. Per germline, CDR1 SGHRS and CDR2 YFSETQ. As to time point: blood at routine non-recurrence follow-up after resection. From tumor, nontumor lung or frozen PBMC, whole RNA was taken unsorted for sequencing. This sequence joins TRBV5-1 and TRBJ1-5; D gene unclear. Sequenced here: PBMCs, sampled at follow-up. This TCR came from a female donor with early-stage non-small cell lung cancer. The CDR3 spells CASSLDHSNQPQHF. The CDR3 nucleotides read TGCGCCAGCAGCTTGGATCATAGCAATCAGCCCCAGCATTTT.